A selection of T cell receptor beta chains follows, all from one sample in a study of response to subunit inactivated influenza vaccine. TCRdb reprocessed the RT-PCR reads via MiXCR and lists one record per CDR3 protein. The sample lists hundreds of thousands of distinct CDR3 sequences, around 15% occurring once. Sequenced here: PBMCs from blood, sampled around 14 days before vaccination. Receptors originate from a man in his forties or fifties who received an inactivated influenza vaccine. CDR3s include the opening cysteine and the closing phenylalanine or tryptophan. D genes are given only for firm matches. Clone size, where shown, is once, few, many, or a class for clones that have expanded.

>14|.|many|TRBJ2-7|TRBV27
TGTGCCAGCAGTTTAACCCAGAGCACCTACGAGCAGTACTTC
CASSLTQSTYEQYF
>12|.|few|TRBJ2-7|TRBV4-2
TGTGCCAGCAGCCCCCCGGCTACCGAGCAGTACTTC
CASSPPATEQYF
>12|.|.|TRBJ1-2|TRBV20-1
TGCAGTGCTAGGTCGGCAGGGGATGGCTACACCTTC
CSARSAGDGYTF
>13|.|.|TRBJ1-1|TRBV11-2
TGTGCCAGCAGCCTGGGGGACCTGCCTGAAGCTTTCTTT
CASSLGDLPEAFF
>14|TRBD1|.|TRBJ1-4|TRBV6-5
TGTGCCAGCAGTTACACGGGACAGGGGGAAAAACTGTTTTTT
CASSYTGQGEKLFF
>14|.|many|TRBJ1-5|TRBV12-3/TRBV12-4
TGTGCCAGCAGTTTAGGGGGATACAATCAGCCCCAGCATTTT
CASSLGGYNQPQHF
>12|.|.|TRBJ2-2|TRBV28
TGTGCCAGCAGTTTAAACCCCGGGGAGCTGTTTTTT
CASSLNPGELFF
>14|.|.|TRBJ2-1|TRBV28
TGTGCCAGCACCACGGCGGGGTCTACACGGGAGCAGTTCTTC
CASTTAGSTREQFF
>13|.|many|TRBJ2-7|TRBV5-1
TGCGCCAGCAGCTTTCTTGAAGCCTACGAGCAGTACTTC
CASSFLEAYEQYF
>15|TRBD1|.|TRBJ1-1|TRBV24-1
TGTGCCACCATGCCACAGGGGGGTAAGGGCACTGAAGCTTTCTTT
CATMPQGGKGTEAFF
>17|TRBD2|few|TRBJ2-2|TRBV6-5
TGTGCCAGCAGTTACACGGCGGGGGGGCCCAGCACCGGGGAGCTGTTTTTT
CASSYTAGGPSTGELFF
>13|.|few|TRBJ1-1|TRBV6-1
TGTGCCAGCAGGAGAATTAGGGGAACTGAAGCTTTCTTT
CASRRIRGTEAFF
>12|.|.|TRBJ2-2|TRBV20-1
TGCAGTCCCGGGTCCCTCACCGGGGAGCTGTTTTTT
CSPGSLTGELFF
>13|.|many|TRBJ2-7|TRBV7-2
TGTGCCAGCAGCTTAACAGATTTCCACGAGCAGTACTTC
CASSLTDFHEQYF
>12|TRBD2|.|TRBJ2-7|TRBV20-1
TGCAGTGCCTTAGGGACTAGGTTCGAGCAGTACTTC
CSALGTRFEQYF
>20|TRBD1|few|TRBJ2-1|TRBV7-8
TGTGCCAGCAGCGCCTACACACAGAGGGGACAGGAGAGCTCCTACAATGAGCAGTTCTTC
CASSAYTQRGQESSYNEQFF